Sequencing of this T cell receptor (beta chain) was carried out in a study of cytomegalovirus exposure and HLA in healthy donors. Study outcomes and limitations: Later analysis indicated greater clonal expansion among HLA-associated TCR beta chains than among equally common other chains. Later on, a genetic analysis was performed. It linked a missense variant in DCLRE1C with V- and J-gene trimming of TCR beta. In a later analysis, 16,951 TCR beta sequences were associated with HLA alleles at 0.05 false discovery rate.

This clone was found a few times. Its antigen is undetermined. Use of 60 Vbeta and 13 Jbeta primers characterized the PCR. Sequencing used immunoSEQ multiplex PCR; TCRdb keeps in-frame clones, though not all of them. The sample holds tens of thousands of clones, over 55% seen once. This TCR was sampled from a woman in her thirties in good health and CMV-seronegative. Sequenced input: PBMCs.

CDR3 nucleotides: TGTGCCAGCAGTTACCTGACAGGGATGGCCACTGAAGCTTTCTTT. It is translated as CASSYLTGMATEAFF. The chain joins TRBV6-5 to TRBJ1-1, with 7 nucleotides matching TRBD1. V was pared by 2 bases and J by 4 bases, with 7 bases of the junction left unmatched. The CDR3 length is 15 residues. Germline V lookup: CDR1 MNHEY, CDR2 SVGAGI.